Shown below are 21 T cell receptor beta chains from a single sample sequenced in a study of graft-versus-host responses after intestinal transplantation. What these receptors recognize is not known. Data came from immunoSEQ multiplex PCR; TCRdb stores just in-frame clones and leaves some out. The table has approximately 100,000 clones, approximately 84% seen once. The sample was unstimulated CD4+ T cells sorted from spleen or lymph node cells, taken before intestinal transplant. All receptors derive from a human donor who received an intestinal transplant.

The V call is TRBV5-1, the J call TRBJ2-6; D not resolved. CDR1 SGHRS and CDR2 YFSETQ come from the germline V gene. Trimming shortened V by 6 bases and J by 0 bases, and 16 bases separated the two germline ends. The CDR3 consists of 17 residues. The CDR3 spells CASNARHMNSGANVLTF. DNA of the CDR3: TGCGCCAGCAATGCGAGACACATGAACTCTGGGGCCAACGTCCTGACTTTC.

The chain couples TRBV5-1 to TRBJ2-1, with 12 bases that match TRBD2. The CDR3 spans 15 residues. J lost 8 bases, V lost 1 base, and 4 bases had no gene match. Germline CDR1 SGHRS, CDR2 YFSETQ. The CDR3 DNA follows: TGCGCCAGCAGCTTGCGGCTAGCGGGAGGGTATGAGCAGTTCTTC. Its translation: CASSLRLAGGYEQFF.

V usage is TRBV14 and J usage is TRBJ1-1, with D possibly matching TRBD1 (5 bases). Between the trimmed V and J ends, which lost 5 bases and 4 bases, there was a span of 20 bases. The germline CDR1 and CDR2 sequences are SGHDN and FVKESK. The CDR3 runs to 16 residues. This chain's CDR3 is CASSAFRGGRSTEAFF. The CDR3 coding sequence is TGTGCCAGCAGCGCCTTCCGTGGGGGGAGAAGCACTGAAGCTTTCTTT. The complete variable domain, with remaining parts taken from reference TRBV14 and TRBJ1-1, reads EAGVTQFPSHSVIEKGQTVTLRCDPISGHDNLYWYRRVMGKEIKFLLHFVKESKQDESGMPNNRFLAERTGGTYSTLKVQPAELEDSGVYFCASSAFRGGRSTEAFFGQGTRLTVV.

CDR3 DNA sequence: TGTGCCAGCAGTTCCGACCCTCTTCTATATAGCACAGATACGCAGTATTTT. Residues: CASSSDPLLYSTDTQYF. The chain links TRBV2 to TRBJ2-3; no definite D call. CDR1 is SNHLY, CDR2 FYNNEI, per germline. The CDR3 covers 17 residues. Between the trimmed V and J ends, which lost 5 bases and 0 bases, there was a span of 18 bases.

This chain's CDR3 is CATRGQLETQYF. The CDR3 DNA reads TGTGCCACCCGAGGGCAACTGGAGACCCAGTACTTC. V is TRBV6-6 and J is TRBJ2-5; D is perhaps TRBD2 (5 bases). CDR1 is MNHNY and CDR2 is SVGAGI in the germline V gene (reference sequence). V shed 10 bases and J shed 5 bases, with 14 bases lying between them. This CDR3 is built from 12 residues.

The rearrangement joins TRBV7-9 to TRBJ2-3, with 7 bases that match TRBD1. Germline V gives CDR1 SEHNR, CDR2 FQNEAQ (reference sequence). V shed 2 bases and J 3 bases; nucleotides not matched to a gene: 5. The length of the CDR3 is 15 residues. The CDR3 loop is CASSLRGLGTDTQYF. CDR3 DNA sequence: TGTGCCAGCAGCTTAAGGGGGCTCGGAACAGATACGCAGTATTTT.

The CDR3 coding sequence is TGTGCCAGTAGACGCCTAGGCTTGGGTGAGAAGAACACTGAAGCTTTCTTT. It is translated as CASRRLGLGEKNTEAFF. The V call is TRBV19, the J call TRBJ1-1; no firm D call. Trimming took off 6 bases at V and 1 base at J, with 21 bases between the two ends. CDR1 and CDR2 (germline): LNHDA, SQIVND (reference sequence). The CDR3 spans 17 residues.

This chain uses TRBV19 with TRBJ1-6; 7 nucleotides line up with TRBD1. The length of the CDR3 is 15 residues. V lost 5 bases, J lost 7 bases, and 8 bases stayed unmatched. Germline V gene data show CDR1 as LNHDA and CDR2 as SQIVND (reference sequence). CDR3 protein: CASSSRTGANSPLHF. DNA for the CDR3: TGTGCCAGTAGTTCCCGGACAGGAGCAAATTCACCCCTCCACTTT.

This clone occurred a few times. The J gene is TRBJ2-2, the V gene TRBV19; the D is unclear. The V gene lost 3 bases and the J gene lost 5 bases, with 22 bases spanning the gap. Germline loops: CDR1 LNHDA, CDR2 SQIVND (reference sequence). This CDR3 region has 18 residues. This chain's CDR3 is CASSIPRWSERRTGELFF. The CDR3 bases are TGTGCCAGTAGTATCCCCAGATGGTCAGAGAGAAGAACCGGGGAGCTGTTTTTT. The full variable domain, rest sourced from reference TRBV19 and TRBJ2-2, is DGGITQSPKYLFRKEGQNVTLSCEQNLNHDAMYWYRQDPGQGLRLIYYSQIVNDFQKGDIAEGYSVSREKKESFPLTVTSAQKNPTAFYLCASSIPRWSERRTGELFFGEGSRLTVL.

The rearrangement links TRBV2 to TRBJ2-3; 10 bases map to TRBD1. The V segment lost 6 bases and the J segment 3 bases; nucleotides outside the gene matches: 3. Germline values: CDR1 SNHLY, CDR2 FYNNEI. The CDR3 spans 14 residues. CDR3 residues: CASSRTGGTDTQYF. In DNA form, the CDR3 reads TGTGCCAGCAGCCGGACAGGGGGGACAGATACGCAGTATTTT. The entire variable domain, with the rest obtained from reference TRBV2 and TRBJ2-3, is as follows: EPEVTQTPSHQVTQMGQEVILRCVPISNHLYFYWYRQILGQKVEFLVSFYNNEISEKSEIFDDQFSVERPDGSNFTLKIRSTKLEDSAMYFCASSRTGGTDTQYFGPGTRLTVL.

The gene calls are TRBV10-1 and TRBJ2-5; 7 bases are a match to TRBD2. Germline V gene sequence: CDR1 WNHNN, CDR2 SYGVQD (reference sequence). Trimming at V came to 2 bases and at J to 3 bases, leaving 3 bases not matched to a gene. CDR3 length equals 14 residues. The chain's CDR3 is CASSEGGGEETQYF. CDR3 bases: TGCGCCAGCAGTGAGGGTGGGGGGGAAGAGACCCAGTACTTC.

The V call is TRBV30, the J call TRBJ2-6; D is unresolved. In germline, CDR1 is GTSNPN, CDR2 SVGIG (reference sequence). V dropped 5 bases and J dropped 1 base, with 0 bases sitting between them. The CDR3 has 11 residues. Here the CDR3 reads CAWSGANVLTF. The CDR3 DNA reads as TGTGCCTGGTCTGGGGCCAACGTCCTGACTTTC.

The rearrangement links TRBV5-1 to TRBJ2-1, with 10 positions matching TRBD2. The CDR3 has 14 residues. V lost 4 bases, J lost 7 bases, and 5 bases stayed unmatched. Germline V gives CDR1 SGHRS, CDR2 YFSETQ. This CDR3 is CASSQRGGQNEQFF. The CDR3 DNA reads as TGCGCCAGCAGCCAGCGGGGGGGCCAAAATGAGCAGTTCTTC.

This chain joins TRBV6-1 and TRBJ2-1; no clear D. The CDR3 contains 13 residues. V was clipped by 6 bases and J by 4 bases, with 10 bases between them. Germline V lookup: CDR1 MNHNS, CDR2 SASEGT. The CDR3 sequence is CASRQPVYNEQFF. The CDR3 DNA is TGTGCCAGCAGGCAGCCCGTTTACAATGAGCAGTTCTTC.

This clone was observed a single time. The chain combines TRBV5-1 with TRBJ2-5; 10 bases agree with TRBD1. Germline V CDR1 and CDR2: SGHRS, YFSETQ. The ends lost 4 bases at V and 3 bases at J; junction bases unmatched: 6. The CDR3 is 15 residues long. CDR3 loop: CASSQKGTGEETQYF. The CDR3 DNA follows: TGCGCCAGCAGCCAAAAGGGGACAGGGGAAGAGACCCAGTACTTC.

The rearrangement joins TRBV11-1 to TRBJ1-5; D gene unclear. The ends were cut back, 3 bases at V and 3 bases at J, with 6 bases in the middle. Germline V CDR1 and CDR2: SGHAT, FQDESV (reference sequence). CDR3 length: 13 residues. The CDR3 sequence: CASSLGHNQPQHF. CDR3 coding DNA: TGTGCCAGCAGCTTGGGCCACAATCAGCCCCAGCATTTT.

This chain links TRBV25-1 with TRBJ1-1; D ambiguous. The CDR3 has 12 residues. Germline V gene lookup returns CDR1 MGHDK and CDR2 SYGVNS. V gave up 2 bases and J gave up 3 bases, with 4 bases separating them. CDR3 sequence: CASSEGYTEAFF. DNA of the CDR3: TGTGCCAGCAGTGAAGGTTACACTGAAGCTTTCTTT.

This sequence joins TRBV6-6 and TRBJ2-3; 9 bases agree with TRBD2. This CDR3 has 14 residues. With V trimmed by 10 bases and J by 0 bases, 5 bases remained unmatched. The germline CDR1 and CDR2 sequences are MNHNY and SVGAGI (reference sequence). The CDR3 nucleotides are TGTGCCACCCGACTAGCGGTTAGCACAGATACGCAGTATTTT. Amino acids: CATRLAVSTDTQYF.

This clone has just one count. J is TRBJ2-1 and V is TRBV10-3; TRBD2 agrees at 11 bases. J gave up 5 bases and V 6 bases, and 0 bases lay outside the gene matches. Germline loops: CDR1 ENHRY, CDR2 SYGVKD. The CDR3 is 13 residues long. CDR3 sequence reads: CAIRGLADNEQFF. DNA of the CDR3: TGTGCCATCAGGGGACTAGCGGACAATGAGCAGTTCTTC.

The J gene is TRBJ1-5, the V gene TRBV6-1, with D possibly matching TRBD1 (5 bases). The V end was cut by 4 bases, the J end by 5 bases, with 9 bases between. The CDR3 is 13 residues long. Germline CDR1 and CDR2: MNHNS and SASEGT. CDR3 sequence reads: CASSVRAHQPQHF. CDR3 sequence (DNA): TGTGCCAGCAGTGTCAGGGCCCATCAGCCCCAGCATTTT.

This chain joins TRBV5-1 and TRBJ2-5; no reliable D call. Germline V gene lookup returns CDR1 SGHRS and CDR2 YFSETQ. V lost 3 bases and J lost 4, with 22 bases in between. The CDR3 is made up of 17 amino acids. As DNA, the CDR3 is TGCGCCAGCAGCTCGGCGCCCGCCGCCACAGCAAGAGAGACCCAGTACTTC. This codes for CASSSAPAATARETQYF.